This entry features one TCR beta chain sequence. These data come from a study of blood T cell repertoires in COVID-19. Source study methods: Using reference gene primer amplification, nucleated cell counts were estimated. TCRdb's table, derived via immunoSEQ multiplex PCR, lists solely in-frame clones and lacks some. That table furnishes V, J and clone size, whereas the DNA furnished D and trimming. There are 60,000 to 85,000 clones in the sample; 70% to 90% occur only once, and roughly 3.6% lies in the top ten. This CDR3 has 14 residues. V dropped 7 bases and J dropped 1; count of bases not matched to a gene: 5. From germline, CDR1 is MDHEN and CDR2 SYDVKM.

Input material: peripheral blood. V usage is TRBV28 and J usage is TRBJ1-1, with TRBD1 matching over 8 bases. This TCR derives from a woman between 50 and 59 years old with COVID-19, enrolled during active disease. The CDR3 loop reads CASILDRGNTEAFF. The CDR3 coding sequence is TGTGCCAGCATACTCGACAGGGGGAACACTGAAGCTTTCTTT.